These T cell receptor beta chains were read from a single sample in a study of T cell responses to AZD1222 COVID-19 vaccine. Using immunoSEQ multiplex PCR, the repertoire was profiled, and TCRdb retains in-frame clones only, with some absent. There are 100,000 to 140,000 clones in the sample; roughly 87% occur only once, and about 4.5% lies in the top ten. Sequenced here: peripheral blood, sampled on day 0 of AZD1222 vaccination. These TCRs come from an adult in good health. The CDR3 runs from the conserved cysteine through the conserved F or W. Each record gives: V gene, D gene, clone size, J gene, CDR3 DNA, CDR3 protein. A D gene is named only where the DNA matches it firmly. Part of the rows lack a size; the others show once, few, many or a class for expanded clones.

>TRBV6-5|-|-|TRBJ1-1
TGTGCCAGCAGCCACAGGGCGAACACTGAAGCTTTCTTT
CASSHRANTEAFF
>TRBV2|-|-|TRBJ1-1
TGTGCCAGCTCTCCTGGGGCGAAGGGGGCTTTCTTT
CASSPGAKGAFF
>TRBV7-3|-|-|TRBJ2-3
TGTGCCAGCAGCTCGGGGAAGACACAAATAACGACAGATACGCAGTATTTT
CASSSGKTQITTDTQYF
>TRBV5-1|TRBD1|-|TRBJ2-1
TGCGCCAGCAGCTTAGATGGACAGGGGTTCAATGAGCAGTTCTTC
CASSLDGQGFNEQFF
>TRBV6-5|-|-|TRBJ1-2
TGTGCCAGCAGTTCACCTTTGGCGGGGGGGAACTATGGCTACACCTTC
CASSSPLAGGNYGYTF
>TRBV7-9|-|-|TRBJ2-7
TGTGCCAGCAGCCTCCCGCAGTCCTACGAGCAGTACTTC
CASSLPQSYEQYF
>TRBV15|-|-|TRBJ2-3
TGTGCCACCAGCATAGTGGCAGGGACGGGGCTTGAGACGCAGTATTTT
CATSIVAGTGLETQYF
>TRBV24-1|TRBD1|-|TRBJ2-1
TGTGCCACCAGTGACCGGACAGGGGTTCACTACAATGAGCAGTTCTTC
CATSDRTGVHYNEQFF
>TRBV6-4|TRBD1|once|TRBJ2-2
TGTGCCAGCAGTCCCGGGACAGCGAACACCGGGGAGCTGTTTTTT
CASSPGTANTGELFF
>TRBV6-2/TRBV6-3|TRBD1|-|TRBJ1-4
TGTGCCAGCAGCAGAAATACCGGGACAGGTGAAAAACTGTTTTTT
CASSRNTGTGEKLFF
>TRBV12-3/TRBV12-4|-|-|TRBJ1-5
TGTGCCAGCAGTTTCGGAGGCCAGCCCCAGCATTTT
CASSFGGQPQHF